Here is one T cell receptor beta chain with its context. Its target is unknown. Patients' lesions had not changed for the previous 6 months. Anyone treated within the previous three months was excluded. Sequenced by immunoSEQ multiplex PCR; TCRdb stores in-frame clones only, minus some. The data show 70,000 to 75,000 clones, just over 90% seen once. Germline V gene sequence: CDR1 MNHEY, CDR2 SMNVEV (reference sequence). The length of the CDR3 is 14 residues. Germline trimming cut 6 bases from V and 3 bases from J; bases unmatched to any gene: 4. The source of the sample is a study of resident and recirculating memory T cells in vitiligo. General observations from the study: Non-conserved TCRs across sites and patients suggested distinct clones per lesion.

Sequencing was carried out using blood. The clonotype originates from a male donor with vitiligo. The gene calls are TRBV27 and TRBJ1-3; 8 bases agree with TRBD1. This CDR3 reads CASRPQGDGNTIYF. The CDR3, as DNA: TGTGCCAGCAGACCACAGGGGGATGGAAACACCATATATTTT.